This TCR beta chain was sequenced during a study of tumor-infiltrating lymphocytes in primary liver carcinoma. The wider study: Patients were men and women aged 30 to 69 years. Roughly 3.5 to 8 million productive TCRbeta reads came from each sample, comparable across tissue types.

Of note for this clonotype: Its antigen is as yet unknown.

Total RNA (approximately 450 ng) served as template for TCR beta cDNA synthesis primed by a constant-region primer. Three nested multiplex PCR rounds, a slightly modified ARM-PCR method, built the TCR beta libraries. Both of the initial two PCR rounds ran for about 11 cycles and employed TRBV1-TRBV30 forward primers alongside a C-beta reverse primer. MiXCR, applied by TCRdb to the multiplex PCR reads, yields one record per CDR3 protein. The sample lists fewer than 85,000 distinct CDR3 sequences; 65% to 75% were seen once. Study observations and caveats: Blood fell significantly below tumors in its top-250-clone fraction (p = 0.039). For tumor-adjacent and tumor-blood pairs, overlap was less than that seen for tumor region pairs.

Bulk tissue was left unsorted, and RNA and DNA were co-extracted from about 20-30 mg of it. The junction had 7 bases not matched to a gene; V was cut back by 1 base and J by 7 bases. The CDR3 sequence is 16 residues long. CDR1 SGHAT and CDR2 FQDESV come from the germline V gene (reference sequence). Material for sequencing was tumor-adjacent normal liver tissue. The rearrangement uses TRBV11-1 and TRBJ2-1, with 10 bases aligning to TRBD2. This sequence originates from a man aged 40-55 years with primary liver carcinoma and hepatitis B virus infection. The CDR3 here is CASSLVKRGGYNEQFF. CDR3 in DNA: TGTGCCAGCAGCTTAGTGAAGCGGGGGGGCTATAATGAGCAGTTCTTC. The full variable domain, rest sourced from reference TRBV11-1 and TRBJ2-1, is EAEVAQSPRYKITEKSQAVAFWCDPISGHATLYWYRQILGQGPELLVQFQDESVVDDSQLPKDRFSAERLKGVDSTLKIQPAELGDSAMYLCASSLVKRGGYNEQFFGPGTRLTVL.